These T cell receptor beta chains were read from a single sample in a study of T cell repertoires in cytomegalovirus infection. TCRdb re-called the reads with MiXCR, one entry per CDR3 protein. The sample lists roughly 640,000 distinct CDR3 sequences, 24% seen once, with approximately 8.2% in the top ten. The sequenced material came from CD8+ T cells from PBMCs. These receptors came from a human donor in good health (CMV status not recorded). Some clones in this sample may be carry-over from other donors' samples. Each CDR3 is given without its conserved first and last residue. The order of the fields is clone size, V gene, CDR3 length, CDR3 protein. Not every row has a clone size; where given, it reads once, few, many or a size class.

>many|TRBV7-2|9
ASSVGLEQF
>few|TRBV6-1|13
ATDQGILAKNIQY
>many|TRBV7-2|13
ASSLVAGVLETQY
>few|TRBV27|13
ASSLSITGGNEQF
>many|TRBV7-2|13
ASSPLAGGPNTQY
>many|TRBV12-3/TRBV12-4|10
ASSSETGELF
>many|TRBV6-2/TRBV6-3|15
ASSWDTQGDGRNEQF
>-|TRBV29-1|11
SAVDSTNTEAF
>-|TRBV7-9|13
ASSATGTGSTEAF
>-|TRBV5-6|15
ASSLRQDPSSYNEQF
>few|TRBV6-2/TRBV6-3|14
ASSHSGASSYNEQF
>many|TRBV6-5|13
ASSYSGQGGEKLF
>-|TRBV7-6|12
ASSLAGIQENQY
>-|TRBV3-1|12
ASSQEASDNEQF
>many|TRBV7-9|11
ASTLGDYNEQF
>-|TRBV29-1|11
SVGQFVYNEQF
>-|TRBV20-1|10
SARDESASLF
>-|TRBV6-5|11
ASSYGGLETQY
>few|TRBV29-1|11
SVVDRGTGELF
>few|TRBV2|10
ASSESSSGYT
>many|TRBV7-6|13
ASSLGGGANTEAF
>-|TRBV5-6|17
ASSLGTVGLASMNTEAF
>many|TRBV7-6|14
ASSLDEGRPADTQY
>few|TRBV20-1|15
SAPIIPTGPHNSPLH
>-|TRBV6-2/TRBV6-3|12
ASSYSDRGGTQY
>many|TRBV7-9|15
ASSPGRFGYANYGYT
>many|TRBV28|10
ASSHRGGEAF
>many|TRBV6-2/TRBV6-3|17
ASSYSRGWISGYQETQY
>-|TRBV15|12
ATSPDRAGNTIY
>-|TRBV5-5|17
ASSLAWSGGLVGTDTQY
>few|TRBV28|12
ASSYPPVTDTQY
>once|TRBV20-1|13
SARQLQGGNTEAF
>-|TRBV27|16
ASSSRRGQGAVNTEAF
>many|TRBV7-9|9
ASITGSRYT
>many|TRBV11-1|11
ASSSNREETQY
>few|TRBV5-1|13
ASSATGVGNQPQH
>-|TRBV6-6|14
ASSPYTLRDYNEQF
>few|TRBV29-1|9
SVESQAKAF
>-|TRBV7-9|13
ASSQGTPSYNEQF
>-|TRBV7-9|13
ASSSDRGHENEQF
>-|TRBV7-9|14
ASTRQGRNPTGELF
>many|TRBV7-6|11
ASSPSSVRTQY
>many|TRBV28|10
ASSPTTDTQY